This TCR beta chain was profiled in a study of blood T cell repertoires in COVID-19. About the research overall: From the United States, Italy and Spain came samples of acute and convalescent COVID-19. PBMCs, B-cell-depleted T cells, or T cells provided the cDNA or gDNA that made up the material.

Under the authors' procedure: Amplification with reference gene primers provided the estimates of nucleated cell counts. The data were produced by immunoSEQ multiplex PCR, yet TCRdb's version contains in-frame clones alone and is incomplete. Clone size and the V and J calls come from that table; the DNA yielded D and trimming. This table holds 110,000 to 150,000 clones, more than 85% found once. The CDR3 length is 15 residues. Germline CDR1 is SGHRS and CDR2 is YFSETQ. J lost 3 bases, V lost 2 bases, and 4 bases had no gene match. The chain combines TRBV5-1 with TRBJ2-1; 8 nucleotides match TRBD1. This sequence originates from a man between 60 and 70 years old with active or convalescent COVID-19. Sequencing was performed on peripheral blood. The DNA of the CDR3 is TGCGCCAGCAGCTTAACAGGGGGGAGCTACAATGAGCAGTTCTTC. Translation gives CASSLTGGSYNEQFF.